A single sample is the source of the 5 T cell receptor beta chains below, sequenced in a study of cytomegalovirus exposure and HLA in healthy donors. It was with 60 Vbeta and 13 Jbeta primers that the PCR ran. Sequencing used immunoSEQ multiplex PCR; TCRdb keeps in-frame clones, though not all of them. The sample carries about 88,000 clones, approximately 77% recorded once. The specimen sequenced was PBMCs. The receptors derive from a woman in her thirties or forties in good health and CMV-seronegative.

This rearrangement joins TRBV19 to TRBJ2-6, with D hard to call. Germline V CDR1 and CDR2: LNHDA, SQIVND (reference sequence). CDR3 length: 16 amino acids. V was trimmed by 3 bases and J by 4 bases, leaving 13 bases between them. The CDR3 region is CASSIRGFLGANVLTF. The CDR3 nucleotides read TGTGCCAGTAGTATCCGTGGCTTCTTGGGGGCCAACGTCCTGACTTTC.

J is TRBJ1-2 and V is TRBV19; D not certain. The CDR3 has 17 amino acids. Germline V gene lookup returns CDR1 LNHDA and CDR2 SQIVND (reference sequence). The V end was cut by 2 bases, the J end by 0 bases, with 16 bases between. CDR3 sequence reads: CASSIQVQWGANYGYTF. The CDR3 nucleotides are TGTGCCAGTAGTATACAGGTCCAGTGGGGAGCTAACTATGGCTACACCTTC.

The chain links TRBV30 to TRBJ1-1, with TRBD1 matching 12 bases. The trim removed 0 bases at V and 0 bases at J, leaving 5 bases unmatched. Germline-derived CDR1 and CDR2 are GTSNPN and SVGIG (reference sequence). This CDR3 is built from 17 residues. The CDR3, as DNA: TGTGCCTGGAGTGTCGGGACAGGGGGCGATTTGAACACTGAAGCTTTCTTT. This encodes CAWSVGTGGDLNTEAFF.

This clone occurred a few times. The J gene is TRBJ1-1, the V gene TRBV2; 7 bases align to TRBD1. Trimming removed 7 bases from V and 4 bases from J; junction bases left unmatched: 9. In germline, CDR1 is SNHLY, CDR2 FYNNEI. The CDR3 runs 14 residues. The CDR3 coding sequence is TGTGCCAGCACCTTACGGGACAGAGGCACTGAAGCTTTCTTT. Its translation is CASTLRDRGTEAFF.

This chain uses TRBV5-1 with TRBJ2-7; 9 nucleotides line up with TRBD1. CDR1 is SGHRS and CDR2 is YFSETQ in the germline V gene. This CDR3 has 16 amino acids. The V segment lost 1 base and the J segment 1 base; nucleotides outside the gene matches: 6. The CDR3 sequence: CASSLRGQGRSYEQYF. CDR3 nucleotides: TGCGCCAGCAGCTTGCGGGGACAGGGCCGGTCCTACGAGCAGTACTTC.